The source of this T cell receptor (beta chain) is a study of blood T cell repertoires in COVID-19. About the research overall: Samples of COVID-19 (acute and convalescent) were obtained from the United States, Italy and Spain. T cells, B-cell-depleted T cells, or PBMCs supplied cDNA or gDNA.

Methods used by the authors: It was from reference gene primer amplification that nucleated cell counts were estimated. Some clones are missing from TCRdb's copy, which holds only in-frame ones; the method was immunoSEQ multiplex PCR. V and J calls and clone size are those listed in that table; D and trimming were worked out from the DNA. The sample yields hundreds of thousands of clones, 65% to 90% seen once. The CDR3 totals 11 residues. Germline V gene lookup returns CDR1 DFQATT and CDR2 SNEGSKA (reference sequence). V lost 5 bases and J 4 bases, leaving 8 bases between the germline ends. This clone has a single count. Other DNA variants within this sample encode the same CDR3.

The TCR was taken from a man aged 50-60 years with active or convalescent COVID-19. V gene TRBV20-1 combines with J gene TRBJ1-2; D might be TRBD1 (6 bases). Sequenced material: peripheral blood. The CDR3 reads CSARTAYGYTF. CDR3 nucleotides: TGCAGTGCTCGGACAGCCTATGGCTACACCTTC.